This T cell receptor (beta chain) was identified in a study of blood T cell repertoires in COVID-19 (dated by TCRdb to the early 2020s). Describing the broader study: Samples covering the acute and convalescent phases of COVID-19 were provided by collaborators in the United States, Italy and Spain. The prospective study material was composed of cDNA or gDNA derived from T cells, B-cell-depleted T cells, or PBMCs. The dataset comprised deeply sampled blood TCRbeta repertoires from subjects exposed to, actively infected with, or recovered from COVID-19. The repertoires were released in a freely available public database meant as a resource for research on the immune response to SARS-CoV-2. Samples came from the ongoing ImmuneRACE study (first 160 participants) plus 1,254 subjects from 6 global collaborators. A de-identified subject ID, COVID-19 status, age in years and sex were almost always included in the sample metadata. Where available, HLA class I and class II types were taken from metadata supplied by the sample provider and were not determined by assay-based typing. Study-wide conclusions, independent of this receptor: The amount of clinical and demographic metadata varied by source and participant and was provided uncurated.

Turning to this clone: The clone's antigen remains unknown. No qualities accompany the bases; no much larger clone lies one base away.

TCRbeta CDR3 regions were amplified from genomic DNA using the immunoSEQ Assay, a bias-controlled multiplex PCR. In the source study's methods: The number of nucleated cells in each sample was estimated by amplification of reference gene primers within the assay. Sequence reads were collapsed and filtered to measure the absolute abundance of every unique TCRbeta CDR3 rearrangement. For each sample, productive Simpson clonality was calculated by taking the square root of Simpson's diversity index across productive rearrangements. TCRdb limited this immuneACCESS table to in-frame rearrangements with V and J called. A share of clones is missing; checked studies link under half to unresolved V genes, and the rest is unexplained. From that table come the V and J calls and clone size; the DNA was used to work out D and trimming. In all, the sample holds roughly 150,000 clones, and around 89% of those were seen once. The top ten constitute approximately 3% of the sample.

For CDR1 and CDR2, the germline V gene (reference sequence) lists PRHDT and FYEKMQ. The CDR3 starts with the cysteine, ends with the phenylalanine, and has 16 residues. The read is trimmed to its CDR3 DNA, 48 bases read in frame from base 1. V is cut back by 4 bases and J by 2 bases, with 6 bases in the junction unmatched. Collaborating institutions collected whole blood in K2EDTA tubes following their own protocols. Collaborator samples were shipped for TCRbeta analysis as frozen whole blood, isolated PBMCs, or DNA extracted from either sample type. The sample was peripheral blood. The sequence derives from a man aged 60 to 75 with acute or convalescent COVID-19. The chain is encoded by TRBV13 joined to TRBJ2-3, and TRBD1 matches 10 of the central bases. The CDR3 protein: CASSWDRGLYTDTQYF. Here is the DNA: TGTGCCAGCAGCTGGGACAGGGGCCTTTACACAGATACGCAGTATTTT.